This T cell receptor (beta chain) emerged from a study of breast tumors, draining lymph nodes, adjacent tissues. Overall study findings and caveats: Tumors had less TCR diversity than lymph nodes, more than nontumor tissue. Luminal-like breast cancer showed significantly higher tumor–nontumor repertoire similarity than basal-like. The lymph node origin of tumor T cells was framed as consistent with a hypothesis, not demonstrated.

This clonotype was counted at least ten times. Its antigen remains unknown. A single record per CDR3 protein comes from TCRdb applying MiXCR to the multiplex PCR reads. The profile shows around 130,000 distinct CDR3 sequences, approximately 22% of them singletons. This CDR3 is 14 amino acids long. V shed 3 bases and J shed 1 base, with 8 bases lying between them. Germline V gives CDR1 MGHRA, CDR2 YSYEKL. The lymph nodes were axillary draining lymph nodes from breast cancer patients. The specimen sequenced was axillary lymph node tissue. The TCR was taken from a female donor with breast cancer. Some clones in this sample may be carry-over from other donors' samples. The V and J genes are TRBV4-1 and TRBJ2-3, with unresolved D. The DNA for the CDR3 is TGCGCCAGCAGCCAGGGGTATGGCACAGATACGCAGTATTTT. Its translation is CASSQGYGTDTQYF.